A selection of T cell receptor beta chains follows, all from one sample in a study of blood T cells in healthy people across ages. TCRdb ran MiXCR on the 5' RACE reads and lists one entry per CDR3 protein. This sample has roughly 1,700,000 distinct CDR3 sequences, with 28% found just once. Sample: blood. The source of these receptors is a woman aged 25 to 45 in good health. Both conserved end residues are part of each CDR3. The order of the fields is clone size, J gene, V gene, CDR3 protein. Some rows have no size entry. The others give once, few or many, or a class for an expanded clone.

. | TRBJ2-3 | TRBV2 | CASGGTSVPPDTQYF
. | . | TRBV27 | CASSSDPGTGRREQYF
. | TRBJ2-3 | TRBV6-1 | CASSDQWDTQYF
few | TRBJ2-5 | TRBV2 | CAGGGGETQYF
. | TRBJ1-3 | TRBV14 | CASRGSGAGNTIYF
. | TRBJ1-5 | TRBV5-1 | CASSSGDIFWTLYSNQPQHF
. | TRBJ2-1 | TRBV7-2 | CAGSLVIRNNEQFF
few | TRBJ1-2 | TRBV6-6 | CASSIMPRCGYTF
. | TRBJ2-1 | TRBV7-9 | CASSFSAGQGRNEQFF
. | TRBJ2-5 | TRBV6-2/TRBV6-3 | CASRATQLGIRTQYF
. | TRBJ2-5 | TRBV27 | CASSSLERALAGIRETQYF
. | TRBJ2-1 | TRBV7-2 | CASTHDIGGGQDEQFF
. | TRBJ2-1 | TRBV4-3 | CASSQDRGSGARNERFF
. | TRBJ2-3 | TRBV27 | CASSLSRGSTDTQYF
. | TRBJ2-3 | TRBV21-1 | CAISKVRDLAGADDTDTQYF
. | TRBJ1-1 | TRBV11-2 | CASSLGGRLMNTEAFF
. | TRBJ1-2 | TRBV5-1 | CASSLAAGVFYGYTF
. | TRBJ2-7 | TRBV20-1 | CSARGLGGEQYF
. | TRBJ1-5 | TRBV5-6 | CASSLQGHNQPQHF
few | TRBJ2-1 | TRBV4-2 | CASSQGDDYNEQFF
few | TRBJ1-2 | TRBV5-5 | CASSLLVTVNLPVYGYTF
. | TRBJ2-5 | TRBV25-1 | CASKGAPGGEQYF
. | TRBJ2-3 | TRBV12-3/TRBV12-4 | CGTQLPGGAQYF
few | TRBJ2-7 | TRBV3-1 | CASSHVGVSLGLPTYEQYF
few | TRBJ1-2 | TRBV28 | CASSLQFREGGYTF
. | TRBJ2-2 | TRBV7-2 | CASRYTPNTGELFF
few | TRBJ1-3 | TRBV3-1 | CASSQGGTGNTIYF
. | TRBJ2-1 | TRBV7-3 | CAGRPWLGTYNEQFF
. | TRBJ2-7 | TRBV18 | CASSPRTGRIEQYF
. | TRBJ1-1 | TRBV6-1 | CASSEWDFEAFF
few | TRBJ2-2 | TRBV7-3 | CASSPEGGATGELFF
many | TRBJ2-5 | TRBV6-1 | CATGTGAKTQYF
. | TRBJ1-1 | TRBV12-5 | CASGLWDTEAFF
. | TRBJ2-2 | TRBV12-3/TRBV12-4 | CASTLNRNTGELFF
many | TRBJ2-5 | TRBV5-1 | CASSWGQGQETQYF
. | TRBJ2-1 | TRBV4-3 | CASSQDNRNEQFF
. | TRBJ2-1 | TRBV11-2 | CASSWRVGTYNEQFF
. | TRBJ2-1 | TRBV12-3/TRBV12-4 | CASRGTDGTSSWGHEQFF
. | TRBJ2-5 | TRBV9 | CASSVSTSGKETQYF
few | TRBJ1-1 | TRBV5-1 | CASSLESGRQALNTEAFF
. | TRBJ2-5 | TRBV6-5 | CASSRKGEQETQYF
few | TRBJ2-7 | TRBV7-2 | CASSPPQADPYEQYF
many | TRBJ2-5 | TRBV7-2 | CASSLVRQETQYF
few | TRBJ2-3 | TRBV12-3/TRBV12-4 | CASKTGYHTDTQYF
. | TRBJ1-6 | TRBV5-1 | CASSVWGGDSPLHF
. | TRBJ2-1 | TRBV20-1 | CSARDRLGPSNEQFF
. | TRBJ1-2 | TRBV12-3/TRBV12-4 | CASSLAPRFGGYTF
. | TRBJ1-5 | TRBV6-1 | CASSKDGRPQHF
. | TRBJ2-3 | TRBV20-1 | CSARVTGGVLAGDSTDTQYF
few | TRBJ2-1 | TRBV4-3 | CASSQTSRGRASYNEQFF
. | TRBJ2-1 | TRBV5-6 | CASSPRWEDEQFF
. | TRBJ2-1 | TRBV14 | CASNQRTEETQFF
many | TRBJ1-5 | TRBV7-2 | CASRPDGYSNQPQHF
few | . | TRBV2 | CAGGQGGEQYF
. | TRBJ2-5 | TRBV3-1 | CASSLPRPGSETQYF
many | TRBJ2-7 | TRBV13 | CASRSGGNSYEQYF